Below are 4 T cell receptor beta chains sequenced from a single sample in a study of blood T cell repertoires in COVID-19. Sequenced by immunoSEQ multiplex PCR; TCRdb stores in-frame clones only, minus some. The table records roughly 100,000 clones, about 83% of them present only once. The sequencing sample was made of peripheral blood. The receptors shown here come from a middle-aged man with active or convalescent COVID-19.

J is TRBJ2-7 and V is TRBV18, with a weak D call TRBD1 (6 bases). The CDR3 spans 14 residues. With 6 bases removed from V and 5 bases from J, the gap between germline ends came to 17 bases. From germline, CDR1 is KGHSH and CDR2 LQKENI. CDR3 coding DNA: TGTGCCAGCTCCCAGGACAGCCCGAGGGACGAGCAGTACTTC. Its translation is CASSQDSPRDEQYF. The entire variable domain, with the rest obtained from reference TRBV18 and TRBJ2-7, is as follows: NAGVMQNPRHLVRRRGQEARLRCSPMKGHSHVYWYRQLPEEGLKFMVYLQKENIIDESGMPKERFSAEFPKEGPSILRIQQVVRGDSAAYFCASSQDSPRDEQYFGPGTRLTVT.

This chain uses TRBV25-1 with TRBJ1-3; D possibly corresponds to TRBD1 (5 bases). Trimming left V 8 bases short and J 0 bases short, with 11 bases between. CDR1 is MGHDK, CDR2 SYGVNS, per germline. The length of the CDR3 is 14 residues. The CDR3 sequence is CASAGHGSGNTIYF. The DNA for the CDR3 is TGTGCCAGCGCAGGACATGGCTCTGGAAACACCATATATTTT. Full variable domain (rest looked up from reference TRBV25-1 and TRBJ1-3): EADIYQTPRYLVIGTGKKITLECSQTMGHDKMYWYQQDPGMELHLIHYSYGVNSTEKGDLSSESTVSRIRTEHFPLTLESARPSHTSQYLCASAGHGSGNTIYFGEGSWLTVV.

The genes are TRBV9 and TRBJ2-6; unclear D gene. The CDR3 extends over 17 amino acids. CDR1 and CDR2 from the germline V gene are SGDLS and YYNGEE. V lost 0 bases and J 0 bases, leaving 10 bases between the germline ends. The chain's CDR3 is CASSVGEISSGANVLTF. CDR3 DNA: TGTGCCAGCAGCGTAGGAGAGATAAGCTCTGGGGCCAACGTCCTGACTTTC.

The chain employs TRBV5-4 and TRBJ2-2, with D uncertain. Trimming took 1 base from V and 8 from J, leaving 9 bases between them. This CDR3 is built from 13 residues. Germline V gene sequence: CDR1 SGHNT, CDR2 YYREEE (reference sequence). This CDR3 is CASSLSQEGELFF. The CDR3 region has the DNA TGTGCCAGCAGCTTGTCTCAGGAAGGGGAGCTGTTTTTT. Looking up the rest from reference TRBV5-4 and TRBJ2-2 gives the full variable domain: ETGVTQSPTHLIKTRGQQVTLRCSSQSGHNTVSWYQQALGQGPQFIFQYYREEENGRGNFPPRFSGLQFPNYSSELNVNALELDDSALYLCASSLSQEGELFFGEGSRLTVL.